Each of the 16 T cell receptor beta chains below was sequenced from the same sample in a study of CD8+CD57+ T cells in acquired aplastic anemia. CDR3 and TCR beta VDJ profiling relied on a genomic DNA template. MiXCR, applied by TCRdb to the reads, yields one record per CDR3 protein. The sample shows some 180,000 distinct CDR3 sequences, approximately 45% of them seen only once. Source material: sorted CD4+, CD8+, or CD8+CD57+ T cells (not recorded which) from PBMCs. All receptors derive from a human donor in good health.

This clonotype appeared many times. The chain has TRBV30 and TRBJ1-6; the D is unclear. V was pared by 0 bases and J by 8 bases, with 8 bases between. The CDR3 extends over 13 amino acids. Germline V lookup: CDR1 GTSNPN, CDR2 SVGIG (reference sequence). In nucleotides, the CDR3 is TGTGCCTGGAGTGTACGTGGTGATTCACCCCTCCACTTT. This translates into CAWSVRGDSPLHF.

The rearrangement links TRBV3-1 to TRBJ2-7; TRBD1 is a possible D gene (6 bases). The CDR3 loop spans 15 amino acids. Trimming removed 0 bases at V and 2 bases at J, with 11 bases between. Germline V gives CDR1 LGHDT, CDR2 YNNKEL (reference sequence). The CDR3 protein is CASSQEGTHPYEQYF. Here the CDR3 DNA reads TGTGCCAGCAGCCAAGAAGGGACACACCCCTACGAGCAGTACTTC.

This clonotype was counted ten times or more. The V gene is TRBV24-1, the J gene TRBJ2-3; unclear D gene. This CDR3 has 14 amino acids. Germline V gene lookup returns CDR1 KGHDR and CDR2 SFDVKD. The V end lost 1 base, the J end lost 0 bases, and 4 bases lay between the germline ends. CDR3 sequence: CATSDFGSTDTQYF. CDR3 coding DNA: TGTGCCACCAGTGATTTTGGAAGCACAGATACGCAGTATTTT.

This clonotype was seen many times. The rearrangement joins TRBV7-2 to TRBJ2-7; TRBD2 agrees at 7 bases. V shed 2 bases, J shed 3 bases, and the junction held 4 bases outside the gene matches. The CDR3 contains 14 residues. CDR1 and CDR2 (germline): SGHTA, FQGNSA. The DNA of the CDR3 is TGTGCCAGCAGCTTAAGCCTAGCGGACTACGAGCAGTACTTC. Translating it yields CASSLSLADYEQYF.

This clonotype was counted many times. This CDR3 is CASSPGTSRYNEQFF. The CDR3 DNA sequence: TGTGCCAGCAGTCCTGGGACTAGCAGATACAATGAGCAGTTCTTC. The chain joins TRBV6-1 to TRBJ2-1; TRBD2 matches 9 bases. Losses at the gene ends were 5 bases for V and 4 bases for J; bases not matched to a gene: 6. The CDR3 runs to 15 residues. The V gene's germline CDR1 is MNHNS and CDR2 SASEGT.

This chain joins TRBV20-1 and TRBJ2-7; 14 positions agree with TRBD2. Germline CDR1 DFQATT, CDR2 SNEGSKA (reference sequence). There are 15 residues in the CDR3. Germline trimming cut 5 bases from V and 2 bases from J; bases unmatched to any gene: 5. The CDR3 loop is CSAEGTSGSPYEQYF. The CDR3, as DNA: TGCAGTGCTGAGGGGACTAGCGGGAGTCCCTACGAGCAGTACTTC.

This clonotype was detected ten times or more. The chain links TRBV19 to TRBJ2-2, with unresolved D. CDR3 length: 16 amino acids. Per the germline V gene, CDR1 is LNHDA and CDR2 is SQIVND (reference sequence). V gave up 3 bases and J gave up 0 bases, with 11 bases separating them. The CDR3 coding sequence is TGTGCCAGTAGTATCCTCGTCGGGTCGAACACCGGGGAGCTGTTTTTT. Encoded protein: CASSILVGSNTGELFF. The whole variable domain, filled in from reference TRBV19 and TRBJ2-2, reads DGGITQSPKYLFRKEGQNVTLSCEQNLNHDAMYWYRQDPGQGLRLIYYSQIVNDFQKGDIAEGYSVSREKKESFPLTVTSAQKNPTAFYLCASSILVGSNTGELFFGEGSRLTVL.

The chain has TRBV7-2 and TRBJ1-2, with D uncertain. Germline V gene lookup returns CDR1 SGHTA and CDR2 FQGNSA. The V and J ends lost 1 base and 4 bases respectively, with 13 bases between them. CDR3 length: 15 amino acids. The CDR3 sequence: CASSLGRVRTYGYTF. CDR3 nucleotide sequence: TGTGCCAGCAGCTTAGGGCGGGTCCGGACCTATGGCTACACCTTC.

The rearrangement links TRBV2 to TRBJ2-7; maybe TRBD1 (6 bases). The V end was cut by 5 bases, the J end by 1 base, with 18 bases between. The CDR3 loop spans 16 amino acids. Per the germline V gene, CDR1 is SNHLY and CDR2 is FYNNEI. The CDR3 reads CASSYDQGHLSYEQYF. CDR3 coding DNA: TGTGCCAGCAGTTACGACCAGGGGCACCTATCCTACGAGCAGTACTTC.

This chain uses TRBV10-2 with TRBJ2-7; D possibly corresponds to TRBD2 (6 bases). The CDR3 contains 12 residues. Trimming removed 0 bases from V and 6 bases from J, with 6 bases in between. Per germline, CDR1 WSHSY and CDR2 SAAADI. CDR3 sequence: CASSESGGEQYF. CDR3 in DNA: TGCGCCAGCAGTGAGTCGGGGGGCGAGCAGTACTTC.

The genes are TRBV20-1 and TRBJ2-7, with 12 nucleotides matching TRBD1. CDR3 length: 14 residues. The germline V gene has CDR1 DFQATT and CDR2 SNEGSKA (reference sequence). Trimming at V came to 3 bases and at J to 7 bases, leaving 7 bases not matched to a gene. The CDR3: CSARAGTGGQEQYF. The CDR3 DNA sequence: TGCAGTGCTAGGGCAGGGACAGGGGGCCAAGAGCAGTACTTC.

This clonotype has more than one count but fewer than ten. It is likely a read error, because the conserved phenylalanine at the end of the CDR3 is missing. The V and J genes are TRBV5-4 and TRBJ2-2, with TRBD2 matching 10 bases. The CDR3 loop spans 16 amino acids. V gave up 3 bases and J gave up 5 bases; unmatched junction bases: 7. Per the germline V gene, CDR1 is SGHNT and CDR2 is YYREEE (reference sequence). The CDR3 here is CASSSGLAAPTGELFS. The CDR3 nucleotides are TGTGCCAGCAGCTCAGGACTAGCGGCCCCAACCGGGGAGCTGTTTTCT.

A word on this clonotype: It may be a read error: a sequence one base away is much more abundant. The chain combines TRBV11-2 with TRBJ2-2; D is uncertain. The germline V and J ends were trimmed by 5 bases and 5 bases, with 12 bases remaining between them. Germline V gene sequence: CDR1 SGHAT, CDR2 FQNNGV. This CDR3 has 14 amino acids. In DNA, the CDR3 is TGTGCCAGCAGCACCCGACCTAAGACCGGGGAGCTGTTTTTT. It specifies CASSTRPKTGELFF.

CDR3 residues: CAITDNSGGYTF. The CDR3 DNA reads TGTGCCATCACAGACAACTCGGGTGGCTACACCTTC. The rearrangement uses TRBV10-3 and TRBJ1-2, with D unresolved. Germline CDR1 is ENHRY and CDR2 is SYGVKD. With 7 bases removed from V and 7 bases from J, the gap between germline ends came to 13 bases. This CDR3 is built from 12 residues.

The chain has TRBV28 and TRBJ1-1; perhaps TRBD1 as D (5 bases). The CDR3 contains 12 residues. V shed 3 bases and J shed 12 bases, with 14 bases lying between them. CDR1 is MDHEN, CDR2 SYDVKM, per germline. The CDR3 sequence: CASSLGQGRTFF. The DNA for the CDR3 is TGTGCCAGCAGTTTGGGCCAGGGACGAACTTTCTTT.

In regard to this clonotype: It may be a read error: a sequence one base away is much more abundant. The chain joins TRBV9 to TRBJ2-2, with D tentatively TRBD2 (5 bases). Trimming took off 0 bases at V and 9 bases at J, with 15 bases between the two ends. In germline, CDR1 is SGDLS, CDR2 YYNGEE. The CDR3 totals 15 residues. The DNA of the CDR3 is TGTGCCAGCAGCGTAGGGCTAGCCGAGCCCAGGGAGCTGTTTTTT. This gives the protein CASSVGLAEPRELFF.